The 22 T cell receptor beta chains below were found in one sample sequenced in a study of CD8 T cells in ankylosing spondylitis. Study-wide points: For ankylosing spondylitis blood, a TCR beta motif of seven to nine highly homologous variants appeared characteristic.

TCRdb redid the calling of the 5' RACE reads with MiXCR, one entry per CDR3 protein. In the table there are under 150,000 distinct CDR3 sequences, roughly 18% of which are singletons. Antigens of these TCRs are unknown. Sequencing was performed on blood, either unsorted or a sorted T cell fraction (not recorded which). These receptors all come from a male donor with ankylosing spondylitis.

The chain links TRBV12-3 or TRBV12-4 to TRBJ1-3; D ambiguous. The V gene lost 6 bases and the J gene lost 0 bases, with 12 bases spanning the gap. The CDR3 spans 15 residues. The CDR3, as DNA: TGTGCCAGCAGCACAGACTGGAGCTCTGGAAACACCATATATTTT. This translates into CASSTDWSSGNTIYF.

The chain joins TRBV7-3 to TRBJ2-3; 10 positions agree with TRBD1. Germline CDR1 is SGHTA and CDR2 is FQGTGA. The V and J ends lost 4 bases and 5 bases, in that order; junction bases with no gene match: 3. The CDR3 has 14 amino acids. CDR3 region: CASSSGTGEDTQYF. CDR3 DNA sequence: TGTGCCAGCAGCTCGGGGACAGGGGAAGATACGCAGTATTTT.

This clonotype has a single count. The J gene is TRBJ2-7, the V gene TRBV24-1; 10 nucleotides agree with TRBD1. Looked up from germline, CDR1 is KGHDR and CDR2 is SFDVKD. With V trimmed by 7 bases and J by 2 bases, 4 bases remained unmatched. CDR3 size: 14 residues. The CDR3 region is CATSAGTGAYEQYF. For the CDR3, the DNA is TGTGCCACCAGCGCCGGGACAGGGGCCTACGAGCAGTACTTC.

This clonotype was observed a handful of times. This sequence joins TRBV6-4 and TRBJ2-7; 9 nucleotides line up with TRBD1. Per germline, CDR1 MRHNA and CDR2 SNTAGT. This CDR3 is 16 amino acids long. V lost 3 bases to trimming and J lost 5 bases; unmatched junction nucleotides: 11. CDR3 coding DNA: TGTGCCAGCAGTGATTCGTCCGGGACAGGGCCCGACGAGCAGTACTTC. It encodes CASSDSSGTGPDEQYF.

The chain links TRBV6-5 to TRBJ2-3; a possible D gene is TRBD2 (6 bases). CDR1 MNHEY and CDR2 SVGAGI come from the germline V gene. Between the trimmed V and J ends, which lost 4 bases and 1 base, there was a span of 9 bases. The CDR3 extends over 14 amino acids. The CDR3 reads CASSSASGTDTQYF. CDR3 DNA: TGTGCCAGCAGTTCGGCTAGCGGCACAGATACGCAGTATTTT.

This clonotype came up a few times. The chain links TRBV29-1 to TRBJ2-1; 9 nucleotides align to TRBD2. The CDR3 contains 14 residues. The V gene end was trimmed by 4 bases and the J gene end by 5 bases; junction bases not matched to a gene: 6. Germline V CDR1 and CDR2: SQVTM, ANQGSEA. CDR3 sequence (DNA): TGCAGCGTTGCAGCTAGCGGGATCAACAATGAGCAGTTCTTC. It codes for CSVAASGINNEQFF.

This clonotype occurred a few times. The chain employs TRBV27 and TRBJ2-5, with D hard to call. Germline CDR1 MNHEY, CDR2 SMNVEV (reference sequence). Trimming removed 2 bases from V and 1 base from J, with 5 bases in between. The CDR3 is 13 amino acids. The CDR3 spells CASSLGLQETQYF. The DNA for the CDR3 is TGTGCCAGCAGTTTAGGTCTCCAAGAGACCCAGTACTTC.

This clonotype was observed a handful of times. V is TRBV29-1 and J is TRBJ2-3; tentative D call: TRBD2 (6 bases). From germline, CDR1 is SQVTM and CDR2 ANQGSEA. V lost 5 bases to trimming and J lost 0 bases, with 12 bases between them. The CDR3 is 14 amino acids. CDR3 loop: CSVRRAGSTDTQYF. Here the CDR3 DNA reads TGCAGCGTTAGGAGGGCAGGCAGCACAGATACGCAGTATTTT.

This clonotype was counted a few times. The genes are TRBV7-9 and TRBJ1-1, with 10 bases lining up with TRBD1. This CDR3 is built from 16 residues. Germline-derived CDR1 and CDR2 are SEHNR and FQNEAQ (reference sequence). Trimming at V came to 5 bases and at J to 3 bases, leaving 9 bases not matched to a gene. CDR3 DNA: TGTGCCAGCAGCAGGACAGGGGGTACGGAATACACTGAAGCTTTCTTT. It is translated as CASSRTGGTEYTEAFF.

This clonotype was recorded many times. The gene calls are TRBV29-1 and TRBJ2-1; weak D call: TRBD1 (6 bases). Germline CDR1 SQVTM, CDR2 ANQGSEA. V was clipped by 8 bases and J by 7 bases, with 18 bases between them. The CDR3 spans 13 residues. This CDR3 reads CSLMGTRQNEQFF. CDR3 in DNA: TGCAGCTTGATGGGGACACGTCAGAATGAGCAGTTCTTC.

The V and J genes are TRBV5-1 and TRBJ2-7; 8 nucleotides match TRBD2. V gave up 1 base and J gave up 3 bases; unmatched junction bases: 9. Germline V gives CDR1 SGHRS, CDR2 YFSETQ. The CDR3 has 16 amino acids. CDR3 DNA: TGCGCCAGCAGCTTGTCATCCGGGGGACTAGGCTACGAGCAGTACTTC. Its translation: CASSLSSGGLGYEQYF.

The chain joins TRBV4-1 to TRBJ2-1; 12 positions match TRBD2. Germline loops: CDR1 MGHRA, CDR2 YSYEKL. CDR3 length equals 15 residues. After removal of 1 base from V and 8 bases from J, the junction contained 3 bases not matched to a gene. CDR3 DNA sequence: TGCGCCAGCAGCCAAGGACTAGCGGGAGCACATGAGCAGTTCTTC. Translated: CASSQGLAGAHEQFF.

V gene TRBV27 combines with J gene TRBJ1-1; D unresolved. CDR1 is MNHEY and CDR2 is SMNVEV in the germline V gene (reference sequence). V dropped 4 bases and J dropped 3 bases, with 9 bases sitting between them. The CDR3 loop spans 13 amino acids. This CDR3 is CASSWARDTEAFF. In DNA form, the CDR3 reads TGTGCCAGCAGTTGGGCGCGAGACACTGAAGCTTTCTTT.

This clonotype was picked up a small number of times. The chain is built from TRBV20-1 and TRBJ2-1, with D unclear. The CDR3 sequence is 10 residues long. V was trimmed by 5 bases and J by 9 bases, leaving 8 bases between them. CDR1 DFQATT and CDR2 SNEGSKA come from the germline V gene (reference sequence). The CDR3 is CSAEAGEQFF. Written as DNA, the CDR3 is TGCAGTGCTGAAGCTGGTGAGCAGTTCTTC.

CDR3 amino acids: CASDVGQGQDTQYF. The CDR3 region has the DNA TGTGCCAGCGACGTTGGGCAGGGGCAAGATACGCAGTATTTT. The J gene is TRBJ2-3, the V gene TRBV2; possible D gene TRBD1, 6 bases. There are 14 residues in the CDR3. V lost 8 bases and J lost 5, with 17 bases in between. From germline, CDR1 is SNHLY and CDR2 FYNNEI. The full variable domain, in which reference TRBV2 and TRBJ2-3 provide the parts outside the CDR3, is EPEVTQTPSHQVTQMGQEVILRCVPISNHLYFYWYRQILGQKVEFLVSFYNNEISEKSEIFDDQFSVERPDGSNFTLKIRSTKLEDSAMYFCASDVGQGQDTQYFGPGTRLTVL.

This clonotype has more than one count but fewer than ten. V and J are TRBV7-3 and TRBJ2-7; D unresolved. The V and J ends lost 3 bases and 5 bases respectively, with 17 bases between them. Germline assignment: CDR1 SGHTA and CDR2 FQGTGA. The CDR3 is made up of 15 amino acids. In DNA form, the CDR3 reads TGTGCCAGCAGCTTTACCCCAGGACCGGCGGACGAGCAGTACTTC. Translation: CASSFTPGPADEQYF.

V usage is TRBV7-8 and J usage is TRBJ2-1; TRBD2 agrees at 12 bases. In germline, CDR1 is SGHVS, CDR2 FQNEAQ. V shed 5 bases, J shed 8 bases, and the junction held 4 bases outside the gene matches. The CDR3 has 14 amino acids. CDR3 loop: CASSRTSGTHEQFF. DNA of the CDR3: TGTGCCAGCAGCCGGACTAGCGGGACCCATGAGCAGTTCTTC.

The CDR3, as DNA: TGTGCCAGCAGTGAACATGACAGAAACACTGAAGCTTTCTTT. This codes for CASSEHDRNTEAFF. V usage is TRBV28 and J usage is TRBJ1-1; the D gene is possibly TRBD1 (5 bases). Looked up from germline, CDR1 is MDHEN and CDR2 is SYDVKM. This CDR3 is built from 14 residues. V was shortened by 5 bases and J by 2 bases, with 12 bases between the two germline ends.

This clonotype has more than one count but fewer than ten. V usage is TRBV2 and J usage is TRBJ2-3, with 9 bases identical to TRBD2. The length of the CDR3 is 15 residues. From germline, CDR1 is SNHLY and CDR2 FYNNEI. V gave up 4 bases and J gave up 3 bases; unmatched junction bases: 5. The CDR3 DNA is TGTGCCAGCAGTGTCCGTAGCGGGAGTACAGATACGCAGTATTTT. Its protein is CASSVRSGSTDTQYF.

The rearrangement joins TRBV7-9 to TRBJ1-1; D not resolved. The germline V and J ends were trimmed by 2 bases and 6 bases, with 10 bases remaining between them. The CDR3 is 13 residues long. Germline V gives CDR1 SEHNR, CDR2 FQNEAQ (reference sequence). Written as DNA, the CDR3 is TGTGCCAGCAGCTTATTGGGGTCGCCTGAAGCTTTCTTT. This encodes CASSLLGSPEAFF.

This clonotype was seen more than once but under ten times. This chain joins TRBV27 and TRBJ2-1; TRBD2 agrees at 10 bases. The CDR3 has 17 residues. Germline CDR1 MNHEY, CDR2 SMNVEV (reference sequence). V lost 2 bases and J lost 8; bases outside the gene matches: 12. The CDR3 nucleotides read TGTGCCAGCAGTTTAAACGATGGCCTAGCGGGAGACTATGAGCAGTTCTTC. It specifies CASSLNDGLAGDYEQFF.

V and J are TRBV12-3 or TRBV12-4 and TRBJ2-7; 7 bases fit TRBD1. CDR3 length: 13 amino acids. Trimming took 5 bases from V and 0 from J; bases not matched to a gene: 1. In nucleotides, the CDR3 is TGTGCCAGCAGTACAGGGGTCTCCTACGAGCAGTACTTC. Encoded protein: CASSTGVSYEQYF.